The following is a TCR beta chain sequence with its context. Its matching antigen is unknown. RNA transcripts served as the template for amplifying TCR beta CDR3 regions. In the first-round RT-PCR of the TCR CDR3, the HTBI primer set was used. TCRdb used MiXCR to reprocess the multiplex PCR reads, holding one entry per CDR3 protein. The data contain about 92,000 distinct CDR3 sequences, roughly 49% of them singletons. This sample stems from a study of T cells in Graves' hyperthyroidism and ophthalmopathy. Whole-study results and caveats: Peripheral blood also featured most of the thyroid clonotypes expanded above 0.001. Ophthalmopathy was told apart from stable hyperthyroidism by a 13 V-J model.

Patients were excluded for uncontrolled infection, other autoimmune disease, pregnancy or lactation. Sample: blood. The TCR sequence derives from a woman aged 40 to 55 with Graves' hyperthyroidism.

The chain's CDR3 is CASSGQGRTGELFF. The CDR3 nucleotides read TGTGCCAGCAGCGGACAGGGTCGGACCGGGGAGCTGTTTTTT. The J gene is TRBJ2-2, the V gene TRBV7-9; 8 positions match TRBD1. Germline CDR1 SEHNR, CDR2 FQNEAQ (reference sequence). The V gene end was trimmed by 5 bases and the J gene end by 5 bases; junction bases not matched to a gene: 4. The CDR3 extends over 14 amino acids.